The next 5 T cell receptor beta chains were all read from a single sample in a study of molecular identifiers for immune sequencing clone quantification (dated by TCRdb to 2017 to 2018). The library was made by PCR. These reads were obtained on an Illumina HiSeq 4000. TCRdb's own reprocessing of the public reads used fastp at Q25 and MiXCR and kept productive beta chains. CDR3 protein sequences are deduplicated, and each keeps its most common genes and DNA. The sample profile shows about 510,000 distinct CDR3 sequences; 20% to 25% of them were found once. The ten most abundant clones make up around 0.84% of the sample. What was sequenced was naive CD8+ T cells from blood, with Jurkat cell RNA spiked in. Sample cell subset or site, as interpreted from the label and publication: FACS-sorted CD8+CD4-CCR7+CD45RA+ naive T cells. These receptors were obtained from a human donor in good health. Some libraries in this study had Jurkat cell RNA spiked in.

The DNA of the CDR3 is TGTGCCAGCAGCCAATCTGCGGGAGGGCCAGATACGCAGTATTTT. Amino acids: CASSQSAGGPDTQYF. This rearrangement joins TRBV14 to TRBJ2-3, with 9 nucleotides matching TRBD2. The CDR3 is 15 amino acids. V shed 2 bases, J shed 4 bases, and the junction held 4 bases outside the gene matches. CDR1 and CDR2 from the germline V gene are SGHDN and FVKESK. The full variable domain, completed using reference TRBV14 and TRBJ2-3, is EAGVTQFPSHSVIEKGQTVTLRCDPISGHDNLYWYRRVMGKEIKFLLHFVKESKQDESGMPNNRFLAERTGGTYSTLKVQPAELEDSGVYFCASSQSAGGPDTQYFGPGTRLTVL.

Many counts were recorded for this clonotype. This chain uses TRBV7-8 with TRBJ2-3, with D maybe TRBD1 (5 bases). From germline, CDR1 is SGHVS and CDR2 FQNEAQ. This CDR3 is 15 amino acids long. The V gene lost 5 bases and the J gene lost 2 bases, with 14 bases spanning the gap. The CDR3 nucleotides are TGTGCCAGCAGCCCGCTAAGGGGCTACACAGATACGCAGTATTTT. Translation gives CASSPLRGYTDTQYF.

This clonotype was seen a handful of times. The V call is TRBV27, the J call TRBJ2-5; 14 bases are a match to TRBD2. There are 17 residues in the CDR3. CDR1 and CDR2 from the germline V gene are MNHEY and SMNVEV (reference sequence). Losses at the gene ends were 1 base for V and 1 base for J; bases not matched to a gene: 2. The CDR3 DNA reads TGTGCCAGCAGTTTATGGGGGACTAGCGGGGGCCAAGAGACCCAGTACTTC. This codes for CASSLWGTSGGQETQYF.

This clonotype was seen many times. The chain joins TRBV20-1 to TRBJ2-7; the D gene is possibly TRBD2 (5 bases). Per germline, CDR1 DFQATT and CDR2 SNEGSKA (reference sequence). Deletions cut 2 bases from V and 4 bases from J, with 12 bases between. This CDR3 has 13 amino acids. The CDR3 reads CSARPKTIYEQYF. In DNA, the CDR3 is TGCAGTGCTAGACCGAAGACTATTTACGAGCAGTACTTC.

The CDR3 sequence: CASSRGAIQPQHF. CDR3 in DNA: TGTGCCAGTAGTAGGGGAGCGATTCAGCCCCAGCATTTT. The rearrangement uses TRBV19 and TRBJ1-5; D uncertain. The CDR3 spans 13 residues. The germline CDR1 and CDR2 sequences are LNHDA and SQIVND (reference sequence). Trimming stripped 4 bases from V and 6 bases from J, with 10 bases between.